The rows below give T cell receptor beta chains drawn from one sample of a study of T cell changes during pregnancy in multiple sclerosis. Data came from immunoSEQ multiplex PCR; TCRdb stores just in-frame clones and leaves some out. The sample contains 50,000 to 75,000 clones, about 94% of which appear only once. The material was peripheral blood, obtained in the third trimester of pregnancy. Receptor source: a female donor in good health, enrolled as a control in a pregnancy study. Both conserved end residues are part of each CDR3. The D gene is left open where the match is weak. Expanded clones are given a class, and other clones once, few, many or no size at all.

abundance,d_gene,v_gene,j_gene,CDR3nt,CDR3aa
.,.,TRBV6-4,TRBJ2-5,TGTGCCAGCAGTGTACCGGGACAAGCCGCTCAAGAGACCCAGTACTTC,CASSVPGQAAQETQYF
.,TRBD1,TRBV7-2,TRBJ2-1,TGTGCCAGCAGCGCCAACTCGGGACAGGTCAGGGGTGAGCAGTTCTTC,CASSANSGQVRGEQFF
.,.,TRBV7-2,TRBJ2-2,TGTGCCAGCAGCTTAGGATTGGTAGCCGGGGAGCTGTTTTTT,CASSLGLVAGELFF
.,TRBD2,TRBV4-3,TRBJ2-1,TGCGCCAGCAGCCAAGAAATGGGACTAGCGGGGAAGCAGTTCTTC,CASSQEMGLAGKQFF
.,.,TRBV7-7,TRBJ2-1,TGTGCCAGCAGCGAGGGCGGCACCAAGAATGAGCAGTTCTTC,CASSEGGTKNEQFF
.,TRBD2,TRBV4-2,TRBJ2-1,TGTGCCAGCAGCCAAGATTGGATTAGCGGGAGCCCATATGAGCAGTTCTTC,CASSQDWISGSPYEQFF
.,.,TRBV18,TRBJ2-4,TGTGCCAGCTCACCGTCCGGAGAGAAAAACATTCAGTACTTC,CASSPSGEKNIQYF
.,.,TRBV30,TRBJ1-5,TGTGCCTGGAGTGTACGGGAGGGAGCTCAGCCCCAGCATTTT,CAWSVREGAQPQHF
.,TRBD2,TRBV5-1,TRBJ2-1,TGCGCCAGCAGCTCTGTCCCGGGACTAGCGGGAGGGCCTTATGAGCAGTTCTTC,CASSSVPGLAGGPYEQFF
.,.,TRBV2,TRBJ1-2,TGTGCCAGCAGTGAATCTGTCTCTTCCGGCGGTTTC,CASSESVSSGGF
.,.,TRBV27,TRBJ2-7,TGTGCCAGCAGTTTTACAGGGGGGGACGAGCAGTACTTC,CASSFTGGDEQYF
few,TRBD1,TRBV28,TRBJ1-1,TGTGCCAGCAGAGGACAGGGAAGGTACACTGAAGCTTTCTTT,CASRGQGRYTEAFF
.,.,TRBV4-3,TRBJ1-2,TGCGCCAGCAGCCAAGATGTCACGGGGGACTATGGCTACACCTTC,CASSQDVTGDYGYTF
.,TRBD2,TRBV5-1,TRBJ2-3,TGCGCCAGCAGCCAAGCGGGTTGGGCTAGCGGGGGAACAGATACGCAGTATTTT,CASSQAGWASGGTDTQYF
.,.,TRBV7-8,TRBJ2-7,TGTGCCAGCAGCCCCGGGGACACCTACGAGCAGTACTTC,CASSPGDTYEQYF
.,.,TRBV9,TRBJ2-6,TGTGCCAGCAGCCAGAGACAGGTAGTAGATTCTGGGGCCAACGTCCTGACTTTC,CASSQRQVVDSGANVLTF
.,TRBD2,TRBV4-3,TRBJ2-1,TGCGCCAGCAGCCAAGAAACTAGCGGGTACTACAATGAGCAGTTCTTC,CASSQETSGYYNEQFF
once,.,TRBV7-8,TRBJ2-5,TGTGCCAGCAGCGCCCAACTAAGAAGTGAGACCCAGTACTTC,CASSAQLRSETQYF
.,.,TRBV6-5,TRBJ1-1,TGTGCCAGCAGTTACTCGGACAGGAACACTGAAGCTTTCTTT,CASSYSDRNTEAFF
.,TRBD2,TRBV7-2,TRBJ2-1,TGTGCCAGCAGCTTAGCGGGGACTAGCGGGAGCAATGAGCAGTTCTTC,CASSLAGTSGSNEQFF
.,TRBD1,TRBV6-4,TRBJ1-1,TGTGCCAGCACCGGGACAGGGGCAGTGAACACTGAAGCTTTCTTT,CASTGTGAVNTEAFF
few,.,TRBV5-1,TRBJ1-1,TGCGCCAGCGCCTCGGGGAACACTGAAGCTTTCTTT,CASASGNTEAFF